This T cell receptor (beta chain) comes out of a study of monozygotic twins with inflammatory bowel disease. Study outcomes and limitations: For IBD patients, clonotypes shared with others were fewer than for healthy twins, especially with disease activity.

The UMIs contained a 6-nucleotide sample barcode. They were added by template switching during cDNA synthesis. Reanalyzing the 5' RACE reads, TCRdb keeps one entry per CDR3 protein, without DNA. The sample has under 150,000 distinct CDR3 sequences. Every single donor had a roughly 2.5 ml blood sample drawn. As regards this clonotype: The antigen is undetermined.

This CDR3 is 13 amino acids long. Germline CDR1 SNHLY, CDR2 FYNNEI. Specimen: blood. The receptor comes from a human donor with ulcerative colitis or Crohn's disease, or a healthy co-twin of an affected twin (not recorded which). The chain joins TRBV2 to TRBJ2-3; the TCRdb D gene call, TRBD2, has no DNA to confirm it. The CDR3 here is CASSSGVKDTQYF.